One and the same sample provided the 16 T cell receptor beta chains below, sequenced in a study of OX40 agonist ivuxolimab in advanced cancers. The table came from immunoSEQ multiplex PCR; TCRdb's copy has only in-frame clones and leaves some out. This table holds roughly 81,000 clones, 80% to 90% found once. Sequencing used CD4+ or CD8+ T cells sorted from blood, obtained in a trial of the OX40 agonist ivuxolimab. Every receptor here comes from an adult with an advanced solid tumor such as melanoma, head and neck, liver or kidney cancer.

The genes are TRBV18 and TRBJ2-3, with D tentatively TRBD1 (6 bases). The CDR3 covers 14 residues. The V end lost 6 bases, the J end lost 2 bases, and 12 bases lay between the germline ends. Germline V gives CDR1 KGHSH, CDR2 LQKENI. In nucleotides, the CDR3 is TGTGCCAGCTCCCCCGGGACAACCACAGATACGCAGTATTTT. It yields the protein CASSPGTTTDTQYF.

This clone was seen more than once but under ten times. The CDR3 sequence: CASSPYRVLAGGTFSYEQYF. The CDR3 DNA sequence: TGTGCCAGCAGCCCGTATAGGGTCCTAGCGGGGGGCACTTTCTCCTACGAGCAGTACTTC. The rearrangement joins TRBV7-8 to TRBJ2-7; 11 bases agree with TRBD2. In germline, CDR1 is SGHVS, CDR2 FQNEAQ. V shed 5 bases and J 0 bases; nucleotides not matched to a gene: 18. The CDR3 is 20 residues long.

V is TRBV7-2 and J is TRBJ2-3; TRBD2 agrees at 14 bases. CDR1 and CDR2 (germline): SGHTA, FQGNSA. The V segment lost 1 base and the J segment 8 bases; nucleotides outside the gene matches: 8. This CDR3 spans 17 amino acids. The CDR3 sequence is CASSLGGLAGAPSTQYF. For the CDR3, the DNA is TGTGCCAGCAGCTTAGGGGGACTAGCGGGGGCCCCGAGTACGCAGTATTTT.

The V and J genes are TRBV19 and TRBJ2-2; D unresolved. Germline V lookup: CDR1 LNHDA, CDR2 SQIVND (reference sequence). This CDR3 has 13 amino acids. V lost 4 bases and J lost 0, with 3 bases in between. The CDR3 bases are TGTGCCAGTAGTACCGCGAACACCGGGGAGCTGTTTTTT. Translation: CASSTANTGELFF.

The chain is built from TRBV30 and TRBJ1-5; the D gene is possibly TRBD1 (5 bases). This CDR3 comprises 16 residues. V lost 4 bases and J lost 3, with 19 bases in between. CDR1 is GTSNPN, CDR2 SVGIG, per germline (reference sequence). The CDR3 is CAWTHRTQWVNQPQHF. CDR3 in DNA: TGTGCCTGGACACACAGGACCCAATGGGTCAATCAGCCCCAGCATTTT. The full variable domain, rest sourced from reference TRBV30 and TRBJ1-5, is SQTIHQWPATLVQPVGSPLSLECTVEGTSNPNLYWYRQAAGRGLQLLFYSVGIGQISSEVPQNLSASRPQDRQFILSSKKLLLSDSGFYLCAWTHRTQWVNQPQHFGDGTRLSIL.

This chain uses TRBV11-2 with TRBJ2-7; the D is unclear. Germline-derived CDR1 and CDR2 are SGHAT and FQNNGV. Trimming cost V 4 bases and J 3 bases, with 10 bases left between them. This CDR3 has 13 amino acids. The chain's CDR3 is CASSYATDYEQYF. The CDR3 coding sequence is TGTGCCAGCAGCTACGCGACCGACTACGAGCAGTACTTC.

V and J are TRBV6-5 and TRBJ1-2, with D possibly matching TRBD1 (6 bases). The CDR3 sequence is 14 residues long. Germline CDR1 is MNHEY and CDR2 is SVGAGI. V lost 6 bases to trimming and J lost 3 bases, with 14 bases between them. CDR3 region: CASRTGFGDYGYTF. DNA of the CDR3: TGTGCCAGCAGAACAGGGTTTGGGGACTATGGCTACACCTTC.

The J gene is TRBJ1-6, the V gene TRBV7-9; 7 bases fit TRBD1. The CDR3 totals 15 residues. Trimming took 5 bases from V and 8 from J; bases not matched to a gene: 9. Germline CDR1 reads SEHNR; CDR2 reads FQNEAQ (reference sequence). Here the CDR3 DNA reads TGTGCCAGCAGCCTCAGGGGGACACGAGATTCACCCCTCCACTTT. Its protein is CASSLRGTRDSPLHF.

This chain joins TRBV7-2 and TRBJ2-2; D unclear. CDR1 and CDR2 (germline): SGHTA, FQGNSA. This CDR3 contains 14 residues. The V end was cut by 5 bases, the J end by 3 bases, with 10 bases between. Here the CDR3 reads CASSPSRDTGELFF. The DNA of the CDR3 is TGTGCCAGCAGCCCCAGCCGGGACACCGGGGAGCTGTTTTTT.

On this clone itself: This CDR3 is also generated by other DNA sequences in the sample. The chain recombines TRBV19 with TRBJ2-6; tentatively, D is TRBD2 (6 bases). The CDR3 has 17 residues. Deletions cut 3 bases from V and 0 bases from J, with 12 bases between. The germline CDR1 and CDR2 sequences are LNHDA and SQIVND (reference sequence). The CDR3 here is CASSIWDGSSGANVLTF. For the CDR3, the DNA is TGTGCCAGTAGTATTTGGGACGGGAGCTCTGGGGCCAACGTCCTGACTTTC.

This chain connects TRBV11-2 to TRBJ1-2; 8 nucleotides match TRBD1. The ends lost 2 bases at V and 8 bases at J; junction bases unmatched: 7. The CDR3 length is 14 residues. The germline gives CDR1 SGHAT, CDR2 FQNNGV. The CDR3 loop reads CASSLNQGDRGYTF. The CDR3 DNA reads as TGTGCCAGCAGCTTAAACCAAGGGGACAGGGGCTACACCTTC. Looking up the rest from reference TRBV11-2 and TRBJ1-2 gives the full variable domain: EAGVAQSPRYKIIEKRQSVAFWCNPISGHATLYWYQQILGQGPKLLIQFQNNGVVDDSQLPKDRFSAERLKGVDSTLKIQPAKLEDSAVYLCASSLNQGDRGYTFGSGTRLTVV.

By frequency in the sample, this clone is medium-sized. The chain links TRBV28 to TRBJ2-7, with TRBD2 identical over 13 bases. With 4 bases clipped from V and 6 bases from J, the junction kept 9 bases outside the gene matches. This CDR3 contains 16 residues. Germline CDR1 is MDHEN and CDR2 is SYDVKM. CDR3 nucleotides: TGTGCCAGCAGTTCGCCTAGGACTAGCGGGAGCCTCGAGCAGTACTTC. Translation gives CASSSPRTSGSLEQYF.

V is TRBV18 and J is TRBJ2-1, with TRBD2 as a possible D gene (6 bases). Germline V gene sequence: CDR1 KGHSH, CDR2 LQKENI. V lost 6 bases, J lost 0 bases, and 21 bases lay in between. This CDR3 has 18 residues. The CDR3 region is CASSFRETTYSSYNEQFF. CDR3 sequence (DNA): TGTGCCAGCTCTTTCCGGGAGACTACCTACAGCTCCTACAATGAGCAGTTCTTC.

The CDR3 nucleotides are TGTGCCAGCAGCTTGACCGGGACAGGGAAAAACATTCAGTACTTC. Translated, it gives CASSLTGTGKNIQYF. The V call is TRBV7-8, the J call TRBJ2-4, with TRBD1 matching over 9 bases. V shed 3 bases, J shed 4 bases, and the junction held 4 bases outside the gene matches. CDR1 and CDR2 from the germline V gene are SGHVS and FQNEAQ. CDR3 length: 15 residues.

The CDR3 reads CATARAAVSGYTF. The CDR3 nucleotides read TGTGCCACCGCGAGGGCGGCGGTCAGTGGCTACACCTTC. The rearrangement joins TRBV6-5 to TRBJ1-2; D is undetermined. Germline CDR1 MNHEY, CDR2 SVGAGI. V dropped 10 bases and J dropped 7 bases, with 19 bases sitting between them. The CDR3 spans 13 residues.

CDR3 residues: CASSLAGDHTDTQYF. DNA for the CDR3: TGCGCCAGCAGCTTGGCCGGTGATCACACAGATACGCAGTATTTT. This chain joins TRBV5-1 and TRBJ2-3; D is ambiguous. Germline CDR1 reads SGHRS; CDR2 reads YFSETQ. The CDR3 totals 15 residues. The germline V and J ends were trimmed by 0 bases and 2 bases, with 10 bases remaining between them.